The clone carrying this T cell receptor beta chain was observed a few times. The antigen is undetermined. For TCRbeta, the library was prepared with unique molecular identifiers. MiXCR was run by TCRdb on the PCR reads, yielding one entry per CDR3 protein. The sample yields under 450,000 distinct CDR3 sequences, around 15% seen once. This sample was included in a study of T-cell reconstitution after alpha-beta-depleted transplantation in children. Study findings and constraints: T-cell counts and diversity at one year post-transplant came mainly from newly produced T cells.

Losses at the gene ends were 4 bases for V and 12 bases for J; bases not matched to a gene: 11. The CDR3 has 15 amino acids. This rearrangement joins TRBV12-3 or TRBV12-4 to TRBJ2-1, with TRBD2 identical over 11 bases. The TCR was taken from a boy under three years old who had a stem cell transplant for Wiskott-Aldrich syndrome, so the T cells may come from the graft donor. Sample: PBMCs, mostly from graft donor cells, taken 360 days after TCRalphabeta/CD19-depleted stem cell transplant. In nucleotides, the CDR3 is TGTGCCAGCAGTTCAACTAGCGGGAGAGGTGGTAGGCAGTTCTTC. Translation: CASSSTSGRGGRQFF.